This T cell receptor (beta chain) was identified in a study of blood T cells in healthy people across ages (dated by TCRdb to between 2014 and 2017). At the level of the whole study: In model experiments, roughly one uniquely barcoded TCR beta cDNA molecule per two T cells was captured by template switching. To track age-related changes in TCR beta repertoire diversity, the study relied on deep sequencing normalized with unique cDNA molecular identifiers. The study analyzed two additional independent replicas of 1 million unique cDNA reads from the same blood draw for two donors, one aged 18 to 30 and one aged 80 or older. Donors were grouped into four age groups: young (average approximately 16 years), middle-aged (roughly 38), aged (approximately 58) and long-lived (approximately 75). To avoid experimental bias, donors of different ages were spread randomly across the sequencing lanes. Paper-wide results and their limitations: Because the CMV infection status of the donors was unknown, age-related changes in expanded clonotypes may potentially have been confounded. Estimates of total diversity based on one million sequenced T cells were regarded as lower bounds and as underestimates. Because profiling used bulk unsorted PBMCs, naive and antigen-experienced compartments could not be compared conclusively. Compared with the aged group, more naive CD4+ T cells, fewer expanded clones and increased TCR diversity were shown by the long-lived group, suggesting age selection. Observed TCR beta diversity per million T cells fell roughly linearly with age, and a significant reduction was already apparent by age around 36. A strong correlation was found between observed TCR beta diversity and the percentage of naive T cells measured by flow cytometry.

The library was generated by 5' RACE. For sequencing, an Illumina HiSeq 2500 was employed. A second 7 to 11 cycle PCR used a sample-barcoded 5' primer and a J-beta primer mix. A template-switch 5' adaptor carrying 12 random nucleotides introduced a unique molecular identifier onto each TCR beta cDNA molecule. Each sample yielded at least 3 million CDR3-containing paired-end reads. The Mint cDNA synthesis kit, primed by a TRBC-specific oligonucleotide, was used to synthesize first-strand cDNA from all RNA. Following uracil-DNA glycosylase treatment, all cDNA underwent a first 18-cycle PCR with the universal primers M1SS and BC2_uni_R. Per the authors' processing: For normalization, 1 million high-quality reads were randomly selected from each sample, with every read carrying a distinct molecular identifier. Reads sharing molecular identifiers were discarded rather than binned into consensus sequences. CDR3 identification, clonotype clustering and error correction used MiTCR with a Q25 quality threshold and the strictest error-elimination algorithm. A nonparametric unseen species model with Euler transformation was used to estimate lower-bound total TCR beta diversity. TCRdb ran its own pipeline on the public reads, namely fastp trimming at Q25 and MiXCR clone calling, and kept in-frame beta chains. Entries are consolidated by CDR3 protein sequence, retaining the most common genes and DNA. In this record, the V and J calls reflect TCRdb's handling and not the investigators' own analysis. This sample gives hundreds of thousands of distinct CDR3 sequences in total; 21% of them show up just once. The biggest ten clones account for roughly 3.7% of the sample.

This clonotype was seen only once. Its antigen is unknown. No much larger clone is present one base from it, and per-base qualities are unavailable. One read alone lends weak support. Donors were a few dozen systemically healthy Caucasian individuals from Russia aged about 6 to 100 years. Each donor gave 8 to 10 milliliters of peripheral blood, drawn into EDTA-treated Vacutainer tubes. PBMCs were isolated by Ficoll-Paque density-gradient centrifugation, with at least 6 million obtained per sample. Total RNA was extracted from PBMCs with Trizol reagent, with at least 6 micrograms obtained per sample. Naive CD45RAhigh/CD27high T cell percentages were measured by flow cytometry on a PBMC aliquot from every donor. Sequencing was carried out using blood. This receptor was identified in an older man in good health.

The CDR3 reads CSARGLAENEQFF. The sequenced DNA: TGCAGTGCTAGAGGTCTAGCGGAAAATGAGCAGTTCTTC. Rearrangement joined TRBV20-1 to TRBJ2-1; TRBD2 agrees with 7 junctional bases. Via the germline V gene (reference sequence), CDR1 is DFQATT and CDR2 SNEGSKA. The CDR3 has 13 amino acids, counting the end cysteine and phenylalanine. The read is trimmed to its CDR3 DNA, 39 bases read in frame from base 1. Trimming takes 1 base off V and 7 bases off J; junction bases not matched to a gene: 4.